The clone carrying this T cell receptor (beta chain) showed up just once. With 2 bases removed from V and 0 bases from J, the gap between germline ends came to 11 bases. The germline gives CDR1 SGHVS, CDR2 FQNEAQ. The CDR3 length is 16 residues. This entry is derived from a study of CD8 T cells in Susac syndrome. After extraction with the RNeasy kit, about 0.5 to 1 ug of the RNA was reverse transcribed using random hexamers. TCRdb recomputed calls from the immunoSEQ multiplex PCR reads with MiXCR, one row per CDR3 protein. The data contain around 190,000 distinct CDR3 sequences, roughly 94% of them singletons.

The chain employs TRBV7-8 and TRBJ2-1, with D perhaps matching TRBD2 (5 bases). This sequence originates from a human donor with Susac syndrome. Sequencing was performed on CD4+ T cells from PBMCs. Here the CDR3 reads CASSLQTTRSYNEQFF. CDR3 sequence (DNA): TGTGCCAGCAGCTTACAGACTACCCGCTCCTACAATGAGCAGTTCTTC.